This TCR beta chain was retrieved from a study of T-cell memory formation after mild COVID-19. Study at large: There were largely donor-specific TCR clusters. Regarding the study as a whole: Whereas later expanders leaned CD4+, clones contracting day 15 to 85 showed a balanced CD4/CD8 makeup. Some clones that responded turned up in pre-infection memory, which suggests that cross-reactive memory joined in. Specificity for SARS-CoV-2 was not confirmed among the second-wave clones peaking on day 37.

TCRdb re-derived calls from the 5' RACE reads in MiXCR, one entry per CDR3 protein. The sample lists over 400,000 distinct CDR3 sequences, less than 25% occurring once. Germline V gene lookup returns CDR1 SGHAT and CDR2 FQNNGV. Trimming removed 6 bases from V and 1 base from J; junction bases left unmatched: 11. CDR3 length: 16 amino acids. To note about this clonotype: Its target is not known.

This sequence originates from an adult woman who had mild COVID-19 (a few samples of this study predate the infection). Cell type and time point are not known. The V gene is TRBV11-2, the J gene TRBJ1-1, with 7 positions matching TRBD1. Sample: PBMCs or a T cell subset sorted from them (not recorded which). CDR3 nucleotide sequence: TGTGCCAGCAGTCTACCCCGGGACAGCTCGAACACTGAAGCTTTCTTT. As protein: CASSLPRDSSNTEAFF.